This T cell receptor beta chain comes out of a study of T-cell memory formation after mild COVID-19. Turning to the study itself: TCR clusters largely stayed donor specific. Study-wide points: Mainly CM and EM harbored the contracting CD4+ clones; mainly EMRA harbored the CD8+ ones.

Comment on this clonotype: Its antigen remains unknown. At one end the junction does not follow the germline gene, possibly because of a read error.

TCRdb used MiXCR to reprocess the 5' RACE reads, holding one entry per CDR3 protein. Of 260,000 or so distinct CDR3 sequences detected, 15% to 20% appear once; the ten largest clones hold around 21%. Germline CDR1 and CDR2: LGHNA and YSLEER. The CDR3 sequence is 13 residues long. The chain combines TRBV4-3 with TRBJ2-3; TRBD1 is a possible D gene (5 bases). Sequencing was performed on PBMCs or a T cell subset sorted from them (not recorded which). The clonotype comes from a man aged 18 to 30 who had mild COVID-19 (a few samples of this study predate the infection). Cell type and time point are not known. In DNA, the CDR3 is TGTGCCAGCAGCCGCAGGGGCACAGATACGCAGTATTTT. Translating gives CASSRRGTDTQYF.